This T cell receptor beta chain came from a study of blood T cell repertoires in COVID-19. Across the whole study: The United States, Italy and Spain provided the acute and convalescent COVID-19 samples.

From germline, CDR1 is MGHDK and CDR2 SYGVNS. CDR3 length: 15 residues. V lost 2 bases and J lost 1, with 11 bases in between. How the authors handled the data: Reference gene primer amplification yielded estimated nucleated cell counts. Data came from immunoSEQ multiplex PCR; TCRdb stores just in-frame clones and leaves some out. That table is the source of V, J and clone size, and D and trimming were worked out from the DNA. This table holds around 210,000 clones, around 81% found once. The chain recombines TRBV25-1 with TRBJ1-1; D not certain. This sequence was found in a man in his 60s with COVID-19, enrolled during active disease. The sample consisted of peripheral blood. The CDR3 coding sequence is TGTGCCAGCAGTGAAGAGGTAGGTGCGAACACTGAAGCTTTCTTT. It encodes CASSEEVGANTEAFF.